Each of the 28 T cell receptor beta chains below was sequenced from the same sample in a study of cytotoxic CD8 clonotypes in ibrutinib-treated CLL. Sequenced by immunoSEQ multiplex PCR; TCRdb stores in-frame clones only, minus some. The data hold around 140,000 clones, with 76% observed a single time. Specimen: PBMCs, collected after 24 months of ibrutinib treatment. All receptors come from a human donor with chronic lymphocytic leukemia.

The genes are TRBV5-6 and TRBJ2-7, with D perhaps matching TRBD2 (5 bases). Trimming shortened V by 3 bases and J by 6 bases, and 13 bases separated the two germline ends. This CDR3 contains 13 residues. CDR1 and CDR2 from the germline V gene are SGHDT and YYEEEE. This CDR3 reads CASSWGTRGEQYF. In DNA form, the CDR3 reads TGTGCCAGCAGCTGGGGTACTAGAGGCGAGCAGTACTTC.

The J gene is TRBJ2-2, the V gene TRBV9, with D maybe TRBD1 (6 bases). This CDR3 has 15 residues. The V end lost 4 bases, the J end lost 4 bases, and 14 bases lay between the germline ends. Germline assignment: CDR1 SGDLS and CDR2 YYNGEE. The CDR3 sequence: CASSSGAPGTGELFF. In nucleotides, the CDR3 is TGTGCCAGCAGCTCAGGGGCCCCGGGCACCGGGGAGCTGTTTTTT.

This CDR3 is CAWSGHPYEQYF. The CDR3 DNA reads TGTGCCTGGAGTGGACACCCCTACGAGCAGTACTTC. This rearrangement joins TRBV30 to TRBJ2-7, with D unresolved. Trimming left V 1 base short and J 2 bases short, with 6 bases between. In germline, CDR1 is GTSNPN, CDR2 SVGIG (reference sequence). The CDR3 sequence is 12 residues long.

The V gene is TRBV19, the J gene TRBJ2-4; no firm D call. The CDR3 extends over 15 amino acids. Trimming pared 6 bases from V and 0 bases from J, leaving 12 bases between. CDR1 is LNHDA, CDR2 SQIVND, per germline (reference sequence). The CDR3 loop reads CASSPAGLAKNIQYF. The CDR3 DNA sequence: TGTGCCAGTAGCCCGGCAGGCTTAGCCAAAAACATTCAGTACTTC. Full variable domain (rest looked up from reference TRBV19 and TRBJ2-4): DGGITQSPKYLFRKEGQNVTLSCEQNLNHDAMYWYRQDPGQGLRLIYYSQIVNDFQKGDIAEGYSVSREKKESFPLTVTSAQKNPTAFYLCASSPAGLAKNIQYFGAGTRLSVL.

V and J are TRBV28 and TRBJ2-2; D possibly corresponds to TRBD2 (6 bases). The germline V gene encodes CDR1 MDHEN and CDR2 SYDVKM. The CDR3 extends over 13 amino acids. Trimming cost V 11 bases and J 4 bases, with 14 bases left between them. The CDR3 bases are TGTGCCTGGAGGGCCCGTGGCACCGGGGAGCTGTTTTTT. The encoded protein is CAWRARGTGELFF.

This sequence joins TRBV30 and TRBJ2-5; D ambiguous. Germline V gene data show CDR1 as GTSNPN and CDR2 as SVGIG (reference sequence). This CDR3 has 13 amino acids. V gave up 0 bases and J gave up 1 base, with 6 bases separating them. The CDR3 spells CAWSVSVQETQYF. The CDR3, as DNA: TGTGCCTGGAGTGTGTCCGTCCAAGAGACCCAGTACTTC.

This clone counts as medium-sized. The chain uses TRBV6-6 and TRBJ1-3; D gene unclear. The CDR3 is 13 residues long. Germline CDR1 reads MNHNY; CDR2 reads SVGAGI (reference sequence). V was trimmed by 5 bases and J by 4 bases, leaving 9 bases between them. The CDR3 bases are TGTGCCAGCAGTGACGGTGGAGGAAACACCATATATTTT. Its protein product is CASSDGGGNTIYF.

V usage is TRBV6-6 and J usage is TRBJ2-1, with D perhaps being TRBD1 or TRBD2 (5 bases each). The V gene lost 2 bases and the J gene lost 6 bases, with 11 bases spanning the gap. This CDR3 has 14 amino acids. Germline CDR1 is MNHNY and CDR2 is SVGAGI (reference sequence). The CDR3 region is CASSYGGTTNEQFF. The CDR3 bases are TGTGCCAGCAGTTACGGTGGGACCACCAATGAGCAGTTCTTC.

This clone was counted between two and nine times. An end of the junction does not agree with germline; a read error may underlie this. The chain is built from TRBV4-3 and TRBJ2-3; 16 positions agree with TRBD2. The CDR3 length is 14 residues. Looked up from germline, CDR1 is LGHNA and CDR2 is YSLEER. This CDR3 reads CASSQDVGTSGRDF. The CDR3 DNA follows: TGCGCCAGCAGCCAAGATGTGGGGACTAGCGGGAGGGATTTT.

This chain connects TRBV7-3 to TRBJ2-1; the D is unclear. The CDR3 has 14 amino acids. With 2 bases removed from V and 5 bases from J, the gap between germline ends came to 10 bases. Germline assignment: CDR1 SGHTA and CDR2 FQGTGA. CDR3 protein: CASSLLGGDNEQFF. CDR3 nucleotides: TGTGCCAGCAGCTTATTGGGTGGGGACAATGAGCAGTTCTTC. The full variable domain, rest sourced from reference TRBV7-3 and TRBJ2-1, is GAGVSQTPSNKVTEKGKYVELRCDPISGHTALYWYRQSLGQGPEFLIYFQGTGAADDSGLPNDRFFAVRPEGSVSTLKIQRTERGDSAVYLCASSLLGGDNEQFFGPGTRLTVL.

The rearrangement uses TRBV28 and TRBJ2-7; perhaps TRBD2 as D (7 bases). The CDR3 length is 15 residues. The germline V gene has CDR1 MDHEN and CDR2 SYDVKM. The V and J ends lost 6 bases and 6 bases respectively, with 21 bases between them. The CDR3 DNA is TGTGCCAGCAGCCCCCACTTGTGGGGGGGCGGCGAGCAGTACTTC. It translates to CASSPHLWGGGEQYF.

V gene TRBV5-1 combines with J gene TRBJ2-7, with D tentatively TRBD1 (5 bases). V was clipped by 4 bases and J by 2 bases, with 16 bases between them. In germline, CDR1 is SGHRS, CDR2 YFSETQ. The CDR3 totals 15 residues. CDR3 sequence: CASSPRLGPPYEQYF. In DNA form, the CDR3 reads TGCGCCAGCAGCCCCCGGCTGGGGCCCCCCTACGAGCAGTACTTC. Together with reference TRBV5-1 and TRBJ2-7, the CDR3 gives the full variable domain: KAGVTQTPRYLIKTRGQQVTLSCSPISGHRSVSWYQQTPGQGLQFLFEYFSETQRNKGNFPGRFSGRQFSNSRSEMNVSTLELGDSALYLCASSPRLGPPYEQYFGPGTRLTVT.

CDR3 in amino acids: CASSYGTGGIYTQYF. The DNA for the CDR3 is TGTGCCAGCAGTTACGGGACAGGGGGCATCTATACGCAGTATTTT. The chain couples TRBV6-5 to TRBJ2-3; 12 bases align to TRBD1. The CDR3 loop spans 15 amino acids. CDR1 is MNHEY and CDR2 is SVGAGI in the germline V gene. V shed 2 bases and J 7 bases; nucleotides not matched to a gene: 4.

Only one count was recorded for this clone. The rearrangement uses TRBV5-1 and TRBJ2-1; D remains ambiguous. Per the germline V gene, CDR1 is SGHRS and CDR2 is YFSETQ. The ends were cut back, 0 bases at V and 6 bases at J, with 13 bases in the middle. The CDR3 totals 15 residues. The CDR3 protein is CASSLGPGSVNEQFF. The CDR3 bases are TGCGCCAGCAGCTTGGGTCCAGGTTCGGTCAATGAGCAGTTCTTC. Drawing the rest from reference TRBV5-1 and TRBJ2-1, the complete variable domain is KAGVTQTPRYLIKTRGQQVTLSCSPISGHRSVSWYQQTPGQGLQFLFEYFSETQRNKGNFPGRFSGRQFSNSRSEMNVSTLELGDSALYLCASSLGPGSVNEQFFGPGTRLTVL.

The chain has TRBV23-1 and TRBJ2-3; 9 positions agree with TRBD1. TRBV23-1 is an ORF, and what it does is uncertain. The ends lost 6 bases at V and 4 bases at J; junction bases unmatched: 5. The CDR3 sequence is 14 residues long. CDR3 residues: CASSRGTGSDTQYF. The CDR3 DNA reads TGCGCCAGCAGCAGGGGGACAGGGTCAGATACGCAGTATTTT.

V is TRBV4-2 and J is TRBJ1-2; 12 nucleotides line up with TRBD1. This CDR3 spans 16 amino acids. The V gene end was trimmed by 2 bases and the J gene end by 4 bases; junction bases not matched to a gene: 5. The V gene's germline CDR1 is LGHNA and CDR2 YNFKEQ. CDR3 protein: CASSQPGQGAAYGYTF. The DNA for the CDR3 is TGTGCCAGCAGCCAACCGGGACAGGGGGCAGCCTATGGCTACACCTTC.

In this sample, this clone turned up a few times. This chain joins TRBV6-5 and TRBJ1-6; 8 bases fit TRBD1. The V gene's germline CDR1 is MNHEY and CDR2 SVGAGI. This CDR3 comprises 12 residues. The V and J ends lost 5 bases and 14 bases, in that order; junction bases with no gene match: 5. CDR3 residues: CASSRQGLALHF. The CDR3 DNA follows: TGTGCCAGCAGTCGACAGGGGTTGGCCCTCCACTTT.

The chain couples TRBV9 to TRBJ2-6; perhaps TRBD1 as D (6 bases). The V end lost 0 bases, the J end lost 3 bases, and 7 bases lay between the germline ends. This CDR3 region has 15 residues. CDR1 is SGDLS and CDR2 is YYNGEE in the germline V gene. CDR3 amino acids: CASSVGGHGANVLTF. In nucleotides, the CDR3 is TGTGCCAGCAGCGTAGGGGGGCATGGGGCCAACGTCCTGACTTTC.

V and J are TRBV10-3 and TRBJ2-7; weak D call: TRBD1 (5 bases). V lost 6 bases, J lost 2 bases, and 11 bases lay in between. The CDR3 has 13 amino acids. Germline CDR1 and CDR2: ENHRY and SYGVKD. This CDR3 is CAISQGSPYEQYF. CDR3 nucleotide sequence: TGTGCCATCAGCCAGGGTTCGCCCTACGAGCAGTACTTC.

V and J are TRBV10-3 and TRBJ1-2, with 7 bases identical to TRBD1. The CDR3 contains 14 residues. Germline V gene sequence: CDR1 ENHRY, CDR2 SYGVKD. V shed 4 bases and J 2 bases; nucleotides not matched to a gene: 4. CDR3 DNA sequence: TGTGCCATCAGTGCCTCGGGACAGAACTATGGCTACACCTTC. Encoded protein: CAISASGQNYGYTF.

The chain joins TRBV5-1 to TRBJ2-7; 9 bases are shared with TRBD1. The J segment lost 0 bases and the V segment lost 0 bases, leaving 1 base of the junction unmatched. CDR1 is SGHRS and CDR2 is YFSETQ in the germline V gene. CDR3 length: 15 residues. The CDR3 reads CASSLGGQGSYEQYF. CDR3 nucleotide sequence: TGCGCCAGCAGCTTGGGGGGACAGGGCTCCTACGAGCAGTACTTC.

J is TRBJ1-6 and V is TRBV7-3, with a tentative D call TRBD1 (6 bases). This CDR3 spans 15 amino acids. Germline lookup yields CDR1 SGHTA and CDR2 FQGTGA. V dropped 5 bases and J dropped 10 bases, with 18 bases sitting between them. CDR3 region: CASSPGDGGPSPLHF. CDR3 bases: TGTGCCAGCAGCCCAGGGGATGGGGGACCCTCACCCCTCCACTTT.

The rearrangement joins TRBV7-2 to TRBJ2-4, with 7 bases aligning to TRBD2. Germline values: CDR1 SGHTA, CDR2 FQGNSA. V dropped 5 bases and J dropped 0; count of bases not matched to a gene: 10. The CDR3 is 17 amino acids. The CDR3 is CASSPTGGGLAKNIQYF. Written as DNA, the CDR3 is TGTGCCAGCAGCCCCACGGGAGGCGGGCTAGCCAAAAACATTCAGTACTTC.

The chain employs TRBV9 and TRBJ2-1; the match to TRBD1 covers 8 bases. V shed 6 bases, J shed 2 bases, and the junction held 7 bases outside the gene matches. Looked up from germline, CDR1 is SGDLS and CDR2 is YYNGEE. The CDR3 spans 15 residues. The CDR3 protein is CASTRTGITYNEQFF. CDR3 bases: TGTGCCAGCACCCGGACAGGGATTACCTACAATGAGCAGTTCTTC.

V usage is TRBV7-3 and J usage is TRBJ1-1; D is uncertain. The CDR3 totals 13 residues. Trimming left V 2 bases short and J 1 base short, with 5 bases between. Germline V gives CDR1 SGHTA, CDR2 FQGTGA. The CDR3 spells CASSLLWNTEAFF. The CDR3 nucleotides are TGTGCCAGCAGCTTATTGTGGAACACTGAAGCTTTCTTT.

The chain joins TRBV5-4 to TRBJ2-3; 11 nucleotides match TRBD2. CDR1 is SGHNT, CDR2 YYREEE, per germline (reference sequence). V trimming: 4 bases; J trimming: 9 bases; junction bases outside the gene matches: 13. The CDR3 runs to 16 residues. CDR3 residues: CASSSLGLAGPFTQYF. In DNA form, the CDR3 reads TGTGCCAGCAGCAGCCTCGGACTAGCGGGCCCTTTCACGCAGTATTTT.

The rearrangement links TRBV7-8 to TRBJ2-1; D may be TRBD1 or TRBD2 (7 bases each). The V and J ends lost 7 bases and 2 bases respectively, with 9 bases between them. The CDR3 extends over 13 amino acids. Germline V lookup: CDR1 SGHVS, CDR2 FQNEAQ. CDR3 region: CASTGGAYNEQFF. Here the CDR3 DNA reads TGTGCCAGCACAGGGGGGGCCTACAATGAGCAGTTCTTC.

The chain uses TRBV19 and TRBJ2-1; 9 bases align to TRBD1. The V gene's germline CDR1 is LNHDA and CDR2 SQIVND (reference sequence). J lost 0 bases, V lost 7 bases, and 7 bases had no gene match. The CDR3 loop spans 16 amino acids. Here the CDR3 reads CASNPPGQGSYNEQFF. In nucleotides, the CDR3 is TGTGCCAGTAACCCACCGGGACAGGGCTCCTACAATGAGCAGTTCTTC.